The 6 T cell receptor beta chains listed next were all sequenced from one sample in a study of blood T cell repertoires in COVID-19. The protocol was immunoSEQ multiplex PCR, while the TCRdb copy is restricted to in-frame clones and leaves out a portion. In the table there are around 300,000 clones, around 86% of which are singletons. The source material was PBMCs or T cells enriched from blood (not recorded which). These receptors came from a woman aged 40 to 50 who had recovered from COVID-19.

This clone was detected once. This chain connects TRBV7-8 to TRBJ2-7; 7 bases agree with TRBD1. CDR1 and CDR2 from the germline V gene are SGHVS and FQNEAQ. V was pared by 3 bases and J by 2 bases, with 1 base of the junction left unmatched. This CDR3 comprises 13 residues. CDR3 sequence (DNA): TGTGCCAGCAGCTTCGGACAGGCCTACGAGCAGTACTTC. This sequence encodes CASSFGQAYEQYF.

The gene calls are TRBV6-2 or TRBV6-3 and TRBJ1-1; no definite D call. CDR1 and CDR2 from the germline V gene are MNHEY and SVGEGT. Trimming removed 0 bases from V and 7 bases from J, with 12 bases in between. The CDR3 sequence is 14 residues long. CDR3 sequence reads: CASSYSLRSVEAFF. CDR3 sequence (DNA): TGTGCCAGCAGTTACTCTTTGCGTAGCGTTGAAGCTTTCTTT.

The V and J genes are TRBV18 and TRBJ2-5; TRBD1 might be the D (6 bases). Germline V gene lookup returns CDR1 KGHSH and CDR2 LQKENI. The CDR3 sequence is 13 residues long. The ends were cut back, 2 bases at V and 7 bases at J, with 11 bases in the middle. CDR3 nucleotide sequence: TGTGCCAGCTCACCATCAGGGGCAAGGACCCAGTACTTC. It specifies CASSPSGARTQYF.

The genes are TRBV2 and TRBJ2-2; D may be TRBD2 (5 bases). The V and J ends lost 4 bases and 5 bases respectively, with 14 bases between them. CDR3 length: 15 amino acids. CDR1 and CDR2 from the germline V gene are SNHLY and FYNNEI. CDR3 nucleotide sequence: TGTGCCAGCAGTGGGGTAGGGAGTAGGACCGGGGAGCTGTTTTTT. Translated: CASSGVGSRTGELFF.

J is TRBJ1-5 and V is TRBV7-2, with no clear D. The V gene lost 1 base and the J gene lost 0 bases, with 4 bases spanning the gap. Germline CDR1 is SGHTA and CDR2 is FQGNSA. The CDR3 consists of 14 residues. In DNA form, the CDR3 reads TGTGCCAGCAGCTTAGGGCATAGCAATCAGCCCCAGCATTTT. Protein product: CASSLGHSNQPQHF.

The chain uses TRBV11-2 and TRBJ2-2, with D possibly TRBD1 on 6 matching bases. CDR1 is SGHAT and CDR2 is FQNNGV in the germline V gene. Trimming took 6 bases from V and 6 from J, leaving 17 bases between them. The CDR3 is 15 amino acids. The DNA of the CDR3 is TGTGCCAGCAGATGGACCGGGACACTTCCCGGGGAGCTGTTTTTT. This encodes CASRWTGTLPGELFF.